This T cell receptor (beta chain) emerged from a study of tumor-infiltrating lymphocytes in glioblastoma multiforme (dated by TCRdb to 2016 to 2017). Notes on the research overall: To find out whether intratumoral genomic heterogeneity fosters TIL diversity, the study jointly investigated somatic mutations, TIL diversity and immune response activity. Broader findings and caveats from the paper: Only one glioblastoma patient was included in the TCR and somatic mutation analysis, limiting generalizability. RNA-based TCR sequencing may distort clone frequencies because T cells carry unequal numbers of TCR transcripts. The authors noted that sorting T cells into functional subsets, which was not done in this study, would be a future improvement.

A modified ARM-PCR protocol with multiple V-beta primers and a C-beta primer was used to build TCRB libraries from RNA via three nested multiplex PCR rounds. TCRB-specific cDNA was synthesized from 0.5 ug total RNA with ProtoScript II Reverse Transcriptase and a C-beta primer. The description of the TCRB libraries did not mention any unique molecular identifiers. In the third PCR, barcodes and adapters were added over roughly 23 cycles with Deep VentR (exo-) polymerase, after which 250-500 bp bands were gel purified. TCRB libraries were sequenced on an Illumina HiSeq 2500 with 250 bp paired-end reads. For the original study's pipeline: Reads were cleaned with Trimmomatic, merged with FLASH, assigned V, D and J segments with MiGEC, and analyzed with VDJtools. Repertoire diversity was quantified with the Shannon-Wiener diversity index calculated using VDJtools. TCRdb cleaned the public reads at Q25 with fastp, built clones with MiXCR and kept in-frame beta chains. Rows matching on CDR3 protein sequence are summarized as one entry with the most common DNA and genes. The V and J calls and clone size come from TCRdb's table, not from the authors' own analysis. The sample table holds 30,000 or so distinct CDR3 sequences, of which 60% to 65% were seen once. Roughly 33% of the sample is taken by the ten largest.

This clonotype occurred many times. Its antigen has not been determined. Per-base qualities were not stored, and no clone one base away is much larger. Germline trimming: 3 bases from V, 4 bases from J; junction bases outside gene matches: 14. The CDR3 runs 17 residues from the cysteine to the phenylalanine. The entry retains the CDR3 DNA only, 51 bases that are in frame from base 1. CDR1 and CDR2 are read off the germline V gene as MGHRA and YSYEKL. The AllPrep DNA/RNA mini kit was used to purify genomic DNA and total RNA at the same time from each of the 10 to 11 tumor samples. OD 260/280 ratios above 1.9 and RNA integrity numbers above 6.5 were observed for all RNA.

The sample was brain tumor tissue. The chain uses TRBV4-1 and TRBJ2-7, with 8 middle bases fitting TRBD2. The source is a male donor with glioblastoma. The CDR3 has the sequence CASSQPSGGRAKYEQYF. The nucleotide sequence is TGCGCCAGCAGCCAGCCCTCGGGAGGGAGAGCCAAATACGAGCAGTACTTC.